These T cell receptor beta chains were read from a single sample in a study of CD8+ T cells in alopecia areata. Libraries were prepared by immunoSEQ multiplex PCR; TCRdb keeps only in-frame clonotypes and omits some of them. The sample has approximately 65,000 clones, about 45% seen once. The sequences come from CD8+ T cells sorted from blood, collected at approximately week 36, from a patient treated with tofacitinib. These receptors were obtained from a human donor with alopecia areata. CDR3s include the opening cysteine and the closing phenylalanine or tryptophan. Clone size is given for some rows only: seen once, a few or many times, or a class if the clone is expanded.

v_call	clone_size	cdr3_aa
TRBV25-1	NA	CASSEFPPAEQQETQYF
TRBV11-1	few	CASSATGKANNEQFF
TRBV9	NA	CASSGQDGYSTDTQYF
TRBV5-1	NA	CASSLGPEQFF
TRBV20-1	NA	CSAPIYNEQFF
TRBV29-1	NA	CSTIGTGGDEQYF
TRBV11-2	few	CASSLVASLSYEQYF
TRBV14	NA	CASSQDGTGVYEQYF
TRBV14	few	CASSVAGHPPYEQYF
TRBV27	once	CASRDRGVNQPQHF
TRBV6-1	medium-sized	CASSEGTSGAHEQYF
TRBV7-9	NA	CASSFGYNEQFF
TRBV30	few	CASPRDRGHYGYTF
TRBV7-2	NA	CASSLPGKDTLDTQYF
TRBV28	few	CASSLGTVEQYF
TRBV19	NA	CASSRPRVSNQPQHF
TRBV10-2	NA	CASSEPRLGGTYEQYF